This T cell receptor beta chain was sequenced in a study of T-cell reconstitution after alpha-beta-depleted transplantation in children. This clonotype was counted between two and nine times. Its antigen is not identified. A TCRbeta library incorporating unique molecular identifiers was prepared. TCRdb analysed the PCR reads with MiXCR anew, one entry per CDR3 protein. Among some 300,000 distinct CDR3 sequences, less than 9.5% were seen once, and the ten largest hold approximately 9%. In germline, CDR1 is SGHKS, CDR2 YYEKEE (reference sequence). V was clipped by 3 bases and J by 8 bases, with 14 bases between them. The CDR3 has 13 amino acids. The study's findings and limits: Recipient T cells and thymic progenitors that survived gave rise to the high TCRbeta diversity observed at day 60 in some patients. The origin of alpha-beta T cells about two months after transplant was reportedly several hundred expanded graft clones. From newly produced T cells came most of the T-cell counts and diversity one year after transplant.

The receptor's source is a female patient between 2 and 10 years old who had a stem cell transplant for Fanconi anemia, so the T cells may come from the graft donor. Sequences were derived from peripheral blood, sampled 360 days after TCRalphabeta/CD19-depleted stem cell transplant. The J gene is TRBJ1-2, the V gene TRBV5-5; D gene ambiguous. CDR3 region: CASSYSSYEGYTF. In DNA form, the CDR3 reads TGTGCCAGCAGCTACAGTTCCTATGAAGGCTACACCTTC. The full variable domain, completed using reference TRBV5-5 and TRBJ1-2, is DAGVTQSPTHLIKTRGQQVTLRCSPISGHKSVSWYQQVLGQGPQFIFQYYEKEERGRGNFPDRFSARQFPNYSSELNVNALLLGDSALYLCASSYSSYEGYTFGSGTRLTVV.